The 14 T cell receptor beta chains reported below all come from one sample, sequenced in a study of early T cells in non-severe SARS-CoV-2 infection. From the 5' RACE reads, TCRdb called clonotypes with MiXCR, one entry per CDR3 protein. The sample shows more than 90,000 distinct CDR3 sequences, about 11% of them seen only once. The sample taken for sequencing was whole blood. The receptors were gathered from an adult who was a healthcare worker with PCR-confirmed SARS-CoV-2 infection or an uninfected control (not recorded which).

V gene TRBV7-3 combines with J gene TRBJ1-1; no reliable D call. This CDR3 region has 13 residues. V lost 5 bases, J lost 7 bases, and 14 bases lay in between. The germline CDR1 and CDR2 sequences are SGHTA and FQGTGA. The CDR3 loop is CASSPQLSGEAFF. CDR3 in DNA: TGTGCCAGCAGCCCCCAACTCAGCGGTGAAGCTTTCTTT.

The chain has TRBV10-2 and TRBJ2-3; TRBD1 matches 8 bases. The junction had 8 bases not matched to a gene; V was cut back by 7 bases and J by 5 bases. The germline gives CDR1 WSHSY, CDR2 SAAADI. This CDR3 has 14 residues. The CDR3 reads CASIPGQGKDTQYF. The CDR3 DNA reads as TGCGCCAGCATCCCTGGACAGGGAAAAGATACGCAGTATTTT.

There are many counts of this clonotype. This chain connects TRBV20-1 to TRBJ2-7; 7 bases map to TRBD2. This CDR3 has 13 residues. CDR1 and CDR2 (germline): DFQATT, SNEGSKA (reference sequence). With 5 bases clipped from V and 1 base from J, the junction kept 5 bases outside the gene matches. The CDR3: CSAYKRESYEQYF. The CDR3 nucleotides read TGCAGTGCTTATAAGCGGGAATCCTACGAGCAGTACTTC.

This clonotype has a count of ten or more. This chain links TRBV18 with TRBJ2-1; possibly TRBD2 for D (7 bases). The V gene lost 3 bases and the J gene lost 6 bases, with 15 bases spanning the gap. This CDR3 contains 15 residues. The germline V gene encodes CDR1 KGHSH and CDR2 LQKENI. The CDR3 nucleotides are TGTGCCAGCTCACCCCGGGGGGCTGAGGGCAATGAGCAGTTCTTC. Its protein is CASSPRGAEGNEQFF.

This clonotype showed up just a few times. The rearrangement links TRBV9 to TRBJ2-1, with TRBD2 matching over 12 bases. The CDR3 has 14 amino acids. The germline V gene encodes CDR1 SGDLS and CDR2 YYNGEE. The V and J ends lost 3 bases and 9 bases, in that order; junction bases with no gene match: 4. The CDR3: CASSASGGAGEQFF. In nucleotides, the CDR3 is TGTGCCAGCAGCGCTAGCGGGGGGGCGGGTGAGCAGTTCTTC.

This clonotype was recorded a few times. The V and J genes are TRBV6-5 and TRBJ1-2; D is ambiguous. There are 11 residues in the CDR3. V lost 10 bases and J 8 bases, leaving 14 bases between the germline ends. Germline V lookup: CDR1 MNHEY, CDR2 SVGAGI. In DNA, the CDR3 is TGTGCCACCTGGGGTTTAGTCGGCTACACCTTC. Encoded protein: CATWGLVGYTF.

The chain carries TRBV10-1 and TRBJ2-3; 14 bases map to TRBD2. The CDR3 spans 16 residues. V gave up 6 bases and J gave up 7 bases; unmatched junction bases: 9. Germline V gives CDR1 WNHNN, CDR2 SYGVQD (reference sequence). CDR3 coding DNA: TGCGCCAGCAGCCCCAAAGGGACTAGCGGGAGACATACGCAGTATTTT. It encodes CASSPKGTSGRHTQYF.

The genes are TRBV14 and TRBJ2-3; no firm D call. V lost 0 bases to trimming and J lost 7 bases, with 11 bases between them. This CDR3 is 14 amino acids long. Per germline, CDR1 SGHDN and CDR2 FVKESK. Here the CDR3 DNA reads TGTGCCAGCAGCCAAGATTTACTCGCCAATACGCAGTATTTT. Translated: CASSQDLLANTQYF.

This clonotype was detected ten times or more. The rearrangement links TRBV12-3 or TRBV12-4 to TRBJ2-7; TRBD2 matches 10 bases. J lost 0 bases, V lost 5 bases, and 7 bases had no gene match. This CDR3 is built from 16 residues. CDR3 loop: CASSPGTSENSYEQYF. The CDR3 nucleotides are TGTGCCAGCAGTCCAGGGACTAGCGAAAACTCCTACGAGCAGTACTTC.

This clonotype was seen only a few times. The genes are TRBV10-3 and TRBJ2-1, with D possibly matching TRBD2 (5 bases). The CDR3 has 16 amino acids. Per germline, CDR1 ENHRY and CDR2 SYGVKD. V lost 0 bases to trimming and J lost 0 bases, with 9 bases between them. In nucleotides, the CDR3 is TGTGCCATCAGTGAGTCAGTAGGGAGCTCCTACAATGAGCAGTTCTTC. This sequence encodes CAISESVGSSYNEQFF.

This clonotype was seen ten or more times. The chain recombines TRBV14 with TRBJ1-3; no reliable D call. V lost 3 bases to trimming and J lost 1 base, with 13 bases between them. Looked up from germline, CDR1 is SGHDN and CDR2 is FVKESK. This CDR3 is 16 amino acids long. CDR3 bases: TGTGCCAGCAGCCAGAACGGTCCCGGGTCTGGAAACACCATATATTTT. This translates into CASSQNGPGSGNTIYF.

This clonotype occurred a few times. V gene TRBV5-4 combines with J gene TRBJ2-2; 9 positions agree with TRBD2. This CDR3 spans 16 amino acids. V was pared by 3 bases and J by 4 bases, with 7 bases of the junction left unmatched. CDR1 and CDR2 from the germline V gene are SGHNT and YYREEE (reference sequence). The CDR3: CASSSLAGVGTGELFF. CDR3 sequence (DNA): TGTGCCAGCAGCTCCTTAGCGGGAGTAGGCACCGGGGAGCTGTTTTTT.

The J gene is TRBJ2-1, the V gene TRBV27, with 8 bases lining up with TRBD2. Germline V lookup: CDR1 MNHEY, CDR2 SMNVEV (reference sequence). J gave up 0 bases and V 8 bases, and 3 bases lay outside the gene matches. CDR3 length: 14 residues. CDR3 bases: TGTGCCAGCTCAAGCGGGAGCTCCTACAATGAGCAGTTCTTC. Translated: CASSSGSSYNEQFF.

This chain links TRBV7-9 with TRBJ2-3; D ambiguous. In germline, CDR1 is SEHNR, CDR2 FQNEAQ (reference sequence). V lost 5 bases and J 0 bases, leaving 15 bases between the germline ends. The CDR3 consists of 16 residues. The CDR3 spells CASSPRLTSSTDTQYF. The CDR3 nucleotides are TGTGCCAGCAGCCCTCGACTGACGTCTAGCACAGATACGCAGTATTTT.